Below, 9 T cell receptor beta chains from the same sample are listed, as sequenced in a study of beta chain features in type 1 diabetes. General study findings and limits: For Type 1 diabetes patients, all four CD4+ subsets carried TCRB CDR3s that were moderately but significantly shorter.

Antigens of these TCRs are unknown. Expressed TCRB transcripts were sequenced because the entire RNA isolate underwent reverse transcription. Here immunoSEQ multiplex PCR was the method, and the copy in TCRdb shows in-frame clones only, minus some. The sample includes approximately 58,000 clones, 63% of them seen just once. Specimen: stem cell memory CD4+ T cells from blood. The receptors here all came from a young woman with type 1 diabetes.

This clone was seen only a few times. CDR3 nucleotide sequence: TGTGCCAGCAGTCTTCACGGGACAGCGAACACTGAAGCTTTCTTT. This encodes CASSLHGTANTEAFF. The chain carries TRBV28 and TRBJ1-1; 7 bases are shared with TRBD1. CDR3 length equals 15 residues. Unmatched junction bases numbered 7, after V lost 5 bases and J lost 1 base. Germline-derived CDR1 and CDR2 are MDHEN and SYDVKM.

This rearrangement joins TRBV5-1 to TRBJ2-2, with 8 positions matching TRBD2. Losses at the gene ends were 1 base for V and 6 bases for J; bases not matched to a gene: 11. This CDR3 spans 17 amino acids. CDR1 and CDR2 from the germline V gene are SGHRS and YFSETQ. CDR3 in DNA: TGCGCCAGCAGCTTGATAGGCAGCGGGAGATTATCCGGGGAGCTGTTTTTT. It translates to CASSLIGSGRLSGELFF.

The V and J genes are TRBV4-2 and TRBJ1-5; D not resolved. From germline, CDR1 is LGHNA and CDR2 YNFKEQ. Trimming cost V 0 bases and J 2 bases, with 14 bases left between them. CDR3 length equals 17 residues. The CDR3 loop reads CASSQDLASVGNQPQHF. In DNA, the CDR3 is TGTGCCAGCAGCCAAGATCTCGCATCGGTTGGCAATCAGCCCCAGCATTTT.

The rearrangement joins TRBV5-1 to TRBJ2-3, with 12 bases fitting TRBD2. V trimming: 0 bases; J trimming: 4 bases; junction bases outside the gene matches: 0. The CDR3 loop spans 15 amino acids. Germline V CDR1 and CDR2: SGHRS, YFSETQ. The DNA for the CDR3 is TGCGCCAGCAGCTTGGGACTAGCGGGAGCAGATACGCAGTATTTT. Its protein product is CASSLGLAGADTQYF.

The gene calls are TRBV7-9 and TRBJ1-2, with D hard to call. CDR1 is SEHNR, CDR2 FQNEAQ, per germline (reference sequence). There are 15 residues in the CDR3. The ends were cut back, 1 base at V and 2 bases at J, with 11 bases in the middle. The CDR3 reads CASSLEGYRNYGYTF. CDR3 DNA sequence: TGTGCCAGCAGCTTAGAAGGTTACAGAAACTATGGCTACACCTTC.

The V and J genes are TRBV6-1 and TRBJ2-3, with 8 bases fitting TRBD2. The CDR3 contains 14 residues. With 6 bases clipped from V and 6 bases from J, the junction kept 8 bases outside the gene matches. In germline, CDR1 is MNHNS, CDR2 SASEGT. The CDR3 DNA is TGTGCCAGCAGATTACTAGCGGAAGGGGATACGCAGTATTTT. Protein: CASRLLAEGDTQYF.

The gene calls are TRBV30 and TRBJ2-3; possibly TRBD2 for D (5 bases). Germline V lookup: CDR1 GTSNPN, CDR2 SVGIG (reference sequence). The CDR3 length is 13 residues. Trimming pared 0 bases from V and 5 bases from J, leaving 9 bases between. The CDR3 DNA reads TGTGCCTGGAGTGTACAAGAGGGAGATACGCAGTATTTT. Amino acid sequence: CAWSVQEGDTQYF.

The chain joins TRBV18 to TRBJ2-3, with D perhaps matching TRBD2 (6 bases). Looked up from germline, CDR1 is KGHSH and CDR2 is LQKENI. The ends were cut back, 2 bases at V and 2 bases at J, with 11 bases in the middle. This CDR3 contains 15 residues. CDR3 region: CASSPRSGFTDTQYF. The CDR3 bases are TGTGCCAGCTCACCAAGGAGCGGGTTCACAGATACGCAGTATTTT.

This clone turned up a few times. The rearrangement uses TRBV4-2 and TRBJ2-2, with D perhaps matching TRBD1 (6 bases). V lost 3 bases and J 1 base, leaving 6 bases between the germline ends. Germline CDR1 is LGHNA and CDR2 is YNFKEQ. The CDR3 consists of 14 residues. CDR3 protein: CASSQGQNTGELFF. DNA for the CDR3: TGTGCCAGCAGCCAGGGACAGAACACCGGGGAGCTGTTTTTT.